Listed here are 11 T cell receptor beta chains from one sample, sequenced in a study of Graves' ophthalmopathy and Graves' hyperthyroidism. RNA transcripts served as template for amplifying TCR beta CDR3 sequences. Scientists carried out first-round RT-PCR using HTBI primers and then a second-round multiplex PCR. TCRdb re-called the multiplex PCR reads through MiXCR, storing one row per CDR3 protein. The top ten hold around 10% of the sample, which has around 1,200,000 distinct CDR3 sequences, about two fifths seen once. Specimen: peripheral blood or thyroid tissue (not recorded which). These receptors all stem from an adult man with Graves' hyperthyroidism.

DNA of the CDR3: TGCAGCGTTGTGGTACAGGGAGCACTCTTGACTTTC. Translation gives CSVVVQGALLTF. The rearrangement links TRBV29-1 to TRBJ2-6, with D perhaps TRBD1 (6 bases). Germline values: CDR1 SQVTM, CDR2 ANQGSEA. This CDR3 is 12 amino acids long. V was trimmed by 4 bases and J by 17 bases, leaving 18 bases between them.

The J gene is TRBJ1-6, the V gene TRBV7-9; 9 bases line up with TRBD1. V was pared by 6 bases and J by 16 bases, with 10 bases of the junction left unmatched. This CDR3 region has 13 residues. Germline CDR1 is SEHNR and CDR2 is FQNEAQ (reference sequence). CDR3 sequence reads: CASSFRGTGTLHF. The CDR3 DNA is TGTGCCAGCAGTTTTCGAGGGACAGGGACACTCCACTTT.

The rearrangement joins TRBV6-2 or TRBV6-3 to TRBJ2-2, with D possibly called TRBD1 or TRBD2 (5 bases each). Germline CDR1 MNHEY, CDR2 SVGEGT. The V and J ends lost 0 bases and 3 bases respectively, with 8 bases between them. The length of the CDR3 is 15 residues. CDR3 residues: CASSYSWGYTGELFF. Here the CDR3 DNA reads TGTGCCAGCAGTTACTCTTGGGGGTACACCGGGGAGCTGTTTTTT.

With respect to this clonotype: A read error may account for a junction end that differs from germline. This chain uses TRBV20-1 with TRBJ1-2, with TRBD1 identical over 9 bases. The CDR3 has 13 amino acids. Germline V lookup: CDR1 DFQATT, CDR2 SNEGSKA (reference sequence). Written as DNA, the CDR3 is TGCAGTGCAAGGACAGGGGTCGTCTATGGCCACACCTTC. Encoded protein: CSARTGVVYGHTF.

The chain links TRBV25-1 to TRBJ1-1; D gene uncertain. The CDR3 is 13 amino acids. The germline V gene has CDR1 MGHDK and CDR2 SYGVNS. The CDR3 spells CAPTLHKNTEAFF. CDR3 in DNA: TGTGCTCCAACCCTACACAAGAACACTGAAGCTTTCTTT.

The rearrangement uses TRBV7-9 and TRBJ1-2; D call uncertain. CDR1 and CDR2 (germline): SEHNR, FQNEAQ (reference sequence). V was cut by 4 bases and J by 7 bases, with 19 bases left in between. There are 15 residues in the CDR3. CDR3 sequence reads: CASSSRFKPTGGYTF. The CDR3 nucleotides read TGTGCCAGCAGCTCCCGGTTTAAGCCTACGGGTGGCTACACCTTC.

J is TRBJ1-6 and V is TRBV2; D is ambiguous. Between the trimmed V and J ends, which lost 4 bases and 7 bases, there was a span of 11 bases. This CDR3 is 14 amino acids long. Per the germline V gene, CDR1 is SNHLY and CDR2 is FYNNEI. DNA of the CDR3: TGTGCCAGCAGTGCTCGACGGTGGAATTCACCCCTCCACTTT. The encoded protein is CASSARRWNSPLHF.

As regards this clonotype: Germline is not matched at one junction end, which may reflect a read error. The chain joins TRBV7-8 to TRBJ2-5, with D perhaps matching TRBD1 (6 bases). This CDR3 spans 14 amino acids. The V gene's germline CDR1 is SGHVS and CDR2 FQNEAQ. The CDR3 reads CASSPGVAQEAQYF. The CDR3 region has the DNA TGTGCCAGCAGCCCAGGGGTGGCCCAAGAGGCCCAGTACTTC.

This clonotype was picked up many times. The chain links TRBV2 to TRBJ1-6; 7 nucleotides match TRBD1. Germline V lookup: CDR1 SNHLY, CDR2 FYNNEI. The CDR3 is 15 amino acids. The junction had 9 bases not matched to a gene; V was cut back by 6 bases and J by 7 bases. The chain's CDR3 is CASRDRTGTNSPLHF. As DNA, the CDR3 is TGTGCCAGCAGAGACCGGACAGGTACGAATTCACCCCTCCACTTT.

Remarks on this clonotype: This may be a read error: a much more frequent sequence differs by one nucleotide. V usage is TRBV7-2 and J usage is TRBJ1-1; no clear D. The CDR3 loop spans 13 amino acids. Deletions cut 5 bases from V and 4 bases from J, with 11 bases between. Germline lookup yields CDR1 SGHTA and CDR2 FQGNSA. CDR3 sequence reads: CASSPIPRTEAFF. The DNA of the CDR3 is TGTGCCAGCAGCCCTATTCCCCGCACTGAAGCTTTCTTT.

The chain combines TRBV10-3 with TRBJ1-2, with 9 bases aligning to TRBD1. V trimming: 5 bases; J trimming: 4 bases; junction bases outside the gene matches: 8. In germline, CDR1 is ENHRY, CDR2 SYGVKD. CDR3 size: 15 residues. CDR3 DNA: TGTGCCATCAGTCCCACCGACAGGGGGTCCTATGGCTACACCTTC. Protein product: CAISPTDRGSYGYTF.